This T cell receptor (beta chain) was captured in a study of T cells in Graves' hyperthyroidism and ophthalmopathy (dated by TCRdb to between 2018 and 2020). About the full investigation: Peripheral blood samples were taken at initial diagnosis, before any treatment was given. The roughly 100 discovery patients were randomly split 7:3 into training and test sets. TCR Vbeta CDR3 sequencing of 135 peripheral blood samples (roughly 43 ophthalmopathy, approximately 80 hyperthyroidism and around 17 progressor patients) is reported in the paper. In addition, the study compared T-cell repertoires in thyroid tissue and in blood from six Graves' hyperthyroidism patients. To identify distinguishing TCR V-J signatures, a discovery cohort of some 99 patients was used, comprising roughly 45 with Graves' ophthalmopathy and some 60 with stable Graves' hyperthyroidism. Prospective prediction of ophthalmopathy was tested in an independent validation cohort consisting of about 20 hyperthyroidism patients and around 16 patients who later progressed to ophthalmopathy. Following sampling, methimazole starting at 30 mg daily was given to hyperthyroidism patients, and high-dose intravenous methylprednisolone was given to ophthalmopathy patients.

For this clonotype: Its antigen is still unknown. Base qualities are not at hand, and no much larger clone is one base apart.

Inclusive of the bounding cysteine and phenylalanine, the CDR3 is 14 residues long. Solely the CDR3 DNA is kept, with 42 bases framed from the first base. Cut back by 3 bases and 4 bases, the V and J ends lie 12 bases apart. CDR1 and CDR2, per the germline V gene (reference sequence), are GTSNPN and SVGIG. General conclusions and limits of the study: In validation, the model predicted progression to ophthalmopathy a median of roughly 6.2 months before onset, with approximately 71% sensitivity and nearly 75% specificity. Blood samples also contained most of the expanded thyroid clonotypes (frequency above 0.001), which suggests that blood repertoires may reflect thyroid immune responses. Ophthalmopathy was separated from stable hyperthyroidism by a 13 V-J signature model, with over 85% sensitivity and roughly 81% specificity obtained in cross-validation and 80%/75% obtained in testing. Sample size was not statistically predetermined, and blinding of investigators to group allocation was not performed.

The TCR beta CDR3 regions were amplified from RNA transcripts. The first round of RT-PCR for the TCR CDR3 was performed with the HTBI primer set and the Qiagen OneStep RT-PCR kit. A second multiplex PCR round built the libraries, followed by size selection and purification. The libraries were sequenced on an Illumina HiSeq2000 using paired-end 100 bp reads. Processing in the source paper ran as follows. SOAPnuke was used to process the raw data, removing reads that contained adapters or uncalled bases, had a mean Phred below 15, or lacked an exact match to the constant primer or identifier. High-quality paired reads were merged with COPE v1.2.5, and unique nucleotide sequences were defined as clonotypes. Clonotypes were aligned to IMGT TRBV, TRBD and TRBJ reference segments using MiTCR v1.1. The analysis was restricted to V-J combinations with a frequency above 0.0001, which together covered roughly 99% of the repertoires. The TCS score was defined as the ratio of F50 (clonal expansion) to E x V (chaos), calculated using BLOSUM62-based TCRdist between CDR3 peptides within each V-J. Welch's t-statistics and random forest reduced roughly 540 V-J features to about 13, which were used in a naive Bayes classifier (R e1071). The public reads were reanalyzed by TCRdb: fastp trimming at Q25, MiXCR alignment, in-frame beta chains only. One record per CDR3 amino acid sequence lists the most common genes and DNA. TCRdb assigned the V and J calls; the authors' analysis was not used. This sample lists about 690,000 distinct CDR3 sequences; 15% to 20% were detected once. The ten most abundant clones make up around 15% of the sample.

Stable Graves' hyperthyroidism was defined as no progression to ophthalmopathy during 18 months of follow-up. Hyperthyroidism patients were aged 18 to 65 years and newly diagnosed, with disease duration of less than 2 months. The study excluded patients with uncontrolled infections, other autoimmune diseases, pregnancy or lactation. Clinical symptoms, serum thyroxine and TRAb, thyroid ultrasound, and orbital computed tomography formed the basis for the diagnoses. Ficoll-Paque density gradient centrifugation was used to isolate PBMCs from about 10 ml of fresh peripheral blood. Trizol reagent was used to extract total RNA, and RNA quality was then checked on an Agilent 2100 Bioanalyzer.

Here the chain combines TRBV30 and TRBJ2-2, with no D gene named confidently. The source of this sequence is a man aged 50 or older with Graves' hyperthyroidism. Sequencing used blood. The nucleotide sequence is given as TGTGCCTGGAGCCGGTTTGAAACCACCGGGGAGCTGTTTTTT. The resulting protein is CAWSRFETTGELFF.